This T cell receptor beta chain was sequenced in a study of high-grade serous ovarian cancer treatment subgroups. Background on the study: On average, approximately 15,000 reads and roughly 7,700 unique TCR beta rearrangements were obtained per sample. Study-wide findings and caveats: Tumors within one patient showed repertoire similarity of roughly 0.1 to 0.8. Spatial context was lost because tumors were sequenced in bulk. Only CDR3 was analyzed; CDR1 and CDR2 were not.

Assay: immunoSEQ multiplex PCR; the TCRdb copy retains only in-frame clones and omits some. The sample has 150 to 200 clones, roughly 80% seen once; the top ten hold about 13%. Germline V CDR1 and CDR2: SGDLS, YYNGEE. Trimming pared 4 bases from V and 3 bases from J, leaving 13 bases between. The CDR3 spans 14 residues. Of note for this clone: The antigen is unknown.

The tumor samples were collected prior to definitive surgery or chemotherapy. The clonotype was recovered from a human donor with high-grade serous ovarian cancer. The specimen was tumor tissue. The chain joins TRBV9 to TRBJ1-1; a weak D match, TRBD1 (6 bases). CDR3 in amino acids: CASSTRQVYTEAFF. In DNA, the CDR3 is TGTGCCAGCAGCACCCGACAGGTTTACACTGAAGCTTTCTTT.